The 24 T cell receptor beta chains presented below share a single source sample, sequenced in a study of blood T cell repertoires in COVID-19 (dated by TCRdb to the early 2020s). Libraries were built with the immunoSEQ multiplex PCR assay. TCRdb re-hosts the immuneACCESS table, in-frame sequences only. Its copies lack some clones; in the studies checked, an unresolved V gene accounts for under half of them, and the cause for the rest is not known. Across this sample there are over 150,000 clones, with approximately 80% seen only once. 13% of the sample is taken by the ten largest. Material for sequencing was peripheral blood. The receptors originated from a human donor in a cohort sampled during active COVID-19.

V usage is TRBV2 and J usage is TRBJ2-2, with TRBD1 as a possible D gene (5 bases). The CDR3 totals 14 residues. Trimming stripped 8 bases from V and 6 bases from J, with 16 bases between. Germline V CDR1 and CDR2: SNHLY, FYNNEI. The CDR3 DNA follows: TGTGCCAGCTCCCGCGACAGTCCTGCCGGGGAGCTGTTTTTT. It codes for CASSRDSPAGELFF.

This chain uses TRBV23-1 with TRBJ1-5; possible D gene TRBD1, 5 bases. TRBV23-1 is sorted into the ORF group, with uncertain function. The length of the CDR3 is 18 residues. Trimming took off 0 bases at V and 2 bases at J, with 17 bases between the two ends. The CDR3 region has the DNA TGCGCCAGCAGTCAATCCGGGAGTCAGGGCGAAGGCAATCAGCCCCAGCATTTT. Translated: CASSQSGSQGEGNQPQHF.

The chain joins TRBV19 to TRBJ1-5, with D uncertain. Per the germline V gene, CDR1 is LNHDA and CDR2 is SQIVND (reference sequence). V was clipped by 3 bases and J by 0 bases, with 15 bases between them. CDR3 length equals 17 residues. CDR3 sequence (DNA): TGTGCCAGTAGTATCTCCCTGGGCAGATTTAGCAATCAGCCCCAGCATTTT. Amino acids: CASSISLGRFSNQPQHF. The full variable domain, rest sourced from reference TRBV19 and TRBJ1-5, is DGGITQSPKYLFRKEGQNVTLSCEQNLNHDAMYWYRQDPGQGLRLIYYSQIVNDFQKGDIAEGYSVSREKKESFPLTVTSAQKNPTAFYLCASSISLGRFSNQPQHFGDGTRLSIL.

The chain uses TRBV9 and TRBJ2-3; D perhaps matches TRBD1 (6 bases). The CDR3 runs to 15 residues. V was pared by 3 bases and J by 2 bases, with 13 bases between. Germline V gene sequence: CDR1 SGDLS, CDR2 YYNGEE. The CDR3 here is CASSAQGFSTDTQYF. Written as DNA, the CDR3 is TGTGCCAGCAGCGCCCAGGGGTTTTCCACAGATACGCAGTATTTT. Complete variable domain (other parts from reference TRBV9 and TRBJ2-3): DSGVTQTPKHLITATGQRVTLRCSPRSGDLSVYWYQQSLDQGLQFLIQYYNGEERAKGNILERFSAQQFPDLHSELNLSSLELGDSALYFCASSAQGFSTDTQYFGPGTRLTVL.

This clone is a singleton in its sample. The CDR3 DNA sequence: TGTGCCAGCATACACCCCGGGACTAGCGCCGAGCAGTACTTC. Translating gives CASIHPGTSAEQYF. The chain joins TRBV2 to TRBJ2-7; 10 nucleotides line up with TRBD2. Trimming took 7 bases from V and 6 from J; bases not matched to a gene: 9. The CDR3 totals 14 residues. Per the germline V gene, CDR1 is SNHLY and CDR2 is FYNNEI.

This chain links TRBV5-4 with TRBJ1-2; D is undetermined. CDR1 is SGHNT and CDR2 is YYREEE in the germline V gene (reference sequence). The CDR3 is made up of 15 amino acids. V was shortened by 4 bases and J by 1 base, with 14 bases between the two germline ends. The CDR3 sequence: CASSPRQYLNYGYTF. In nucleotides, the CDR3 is TGTGCCAGCAGCCCCCGACAATACCTTAACTATGGCTACACCTTC.

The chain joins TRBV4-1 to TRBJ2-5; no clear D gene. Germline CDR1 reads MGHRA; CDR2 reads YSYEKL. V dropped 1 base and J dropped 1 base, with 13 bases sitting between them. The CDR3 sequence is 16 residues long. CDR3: CASSQGRAGRQETQYF. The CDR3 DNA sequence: TGCGCCAGCAGCCAAGGTCGAGCAGGCCGCCAAGAGACCCAGTACTTC.

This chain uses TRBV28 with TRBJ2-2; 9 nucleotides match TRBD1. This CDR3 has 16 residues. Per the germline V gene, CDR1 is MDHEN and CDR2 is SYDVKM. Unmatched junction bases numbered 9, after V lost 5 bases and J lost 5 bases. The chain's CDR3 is CASSPWTGVRTGELFF. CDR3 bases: TGTGCCAGCAGTCCGTGGACAGGGGTGAGGACCGGGGAGCTGTTTTTT. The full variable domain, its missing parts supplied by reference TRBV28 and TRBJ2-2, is DVKVTQSSRYLVKRTGEKVFLECVQDMDHENMFWYRQDPGLGLRLIYFSYDVKMKEKGDIPEGYSVSREKKERFSLILESASTNQTSMYLCASSPWTGVRTGELFFGEGSRLTVL.

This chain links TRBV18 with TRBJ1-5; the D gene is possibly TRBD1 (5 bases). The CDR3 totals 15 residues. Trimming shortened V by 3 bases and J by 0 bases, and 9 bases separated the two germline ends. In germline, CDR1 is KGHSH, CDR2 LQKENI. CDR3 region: CASSPRQFSNQPQHF. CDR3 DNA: TGTGCCAGCTCACCCAGACAGTTTAGCAATCAGCCCCAGCATTTT.

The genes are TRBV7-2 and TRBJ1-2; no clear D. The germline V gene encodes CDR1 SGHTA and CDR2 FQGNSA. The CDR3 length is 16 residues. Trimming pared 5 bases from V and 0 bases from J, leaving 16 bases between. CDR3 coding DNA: TGTGCCAGCAGCCCCCGGAGGCAGGAGACTAACTATGGCTACACCTTC. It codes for CASSPRRQETNYGYTF.

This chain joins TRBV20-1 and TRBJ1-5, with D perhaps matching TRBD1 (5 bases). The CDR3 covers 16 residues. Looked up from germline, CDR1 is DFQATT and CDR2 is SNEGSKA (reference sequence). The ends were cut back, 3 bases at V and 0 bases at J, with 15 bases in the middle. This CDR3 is CSASEQGLYSNQPQHF. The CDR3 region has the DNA TGCAGTGCTAGTGAGCAGGGATTATATAGCAATCAGCCCCAGCATTTT.

CDR3 sequence reads: CSVEALRVSWRQTEAFF. Here the CDR3 DNA reads TGCAGCGTTGAAGCCCTTCGCGTCTCTTGGCGGCAAACTGAAGCTTTCTTT. V usage is TRBV29-1 and J usage is TRBJ1-1; D remains unclear. CDR3 size: 17 residues. Trimming took 1 base from V and 5 from J, leaving 23 bases between them. Germline lookup yields CDR1 SQVTM and CDR2 ANQGSEA.

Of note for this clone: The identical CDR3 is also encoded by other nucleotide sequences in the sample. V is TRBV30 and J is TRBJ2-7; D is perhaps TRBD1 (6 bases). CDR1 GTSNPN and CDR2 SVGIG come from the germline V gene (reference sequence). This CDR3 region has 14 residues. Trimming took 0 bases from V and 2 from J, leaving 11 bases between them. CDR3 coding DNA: TGTGCCTGGAGTGTACAACAGGGACCCTACGAGCAGTACTTC. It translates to CAWSVQQGPYEQYF.

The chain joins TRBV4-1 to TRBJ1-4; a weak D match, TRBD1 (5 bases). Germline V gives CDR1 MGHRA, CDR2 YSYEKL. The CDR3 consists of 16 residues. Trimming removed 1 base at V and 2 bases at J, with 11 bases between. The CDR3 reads CASSQAIGGTNEKLFF. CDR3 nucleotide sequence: TGCGCCAGCAGCCAAGCCATCGGGGGGACTAATGAAAAACTGTTTTTT.

The CDR3 here is CASSPGGPDGLAGNYEQYF. As DNA, the CDR3 is TGTGCCAGTAGTCCAGGGGGCCCTGATGGACTAGCGGGCAATTACGAGCAGTACTTC. The gene calls are TRBV19 and TRBJ2-7; 11 bases are shared with TRBD2. V lost 5 bases to trimming and J lost 4 bases; unmatched junction nucleotides: 19. CDR1 is LNHDA and CDR2 is SQIVND in the germline V gene (reference sequence). The CDR3 is 19 amino acids. Based on the CDR3 plus reference TRBV19 and TRBJ2-7, the full variable domain is DGGITQSPKYLFRKEGQNVTLSCEQNLNHDAMYWYRQDPGQGLRLIYYSQIVNDFQKGDIAEGYSVSREKKESFPLTVTSAQKNPTAFYLCASSPGGPDGLAGNYEQYFGPGTRLTVT.

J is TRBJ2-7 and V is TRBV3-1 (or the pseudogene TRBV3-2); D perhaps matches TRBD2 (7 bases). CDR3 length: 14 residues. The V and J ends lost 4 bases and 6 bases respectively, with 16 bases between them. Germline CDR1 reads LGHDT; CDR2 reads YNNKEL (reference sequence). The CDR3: CASSRTGGEGEQYF. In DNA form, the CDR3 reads TGTGCCAGCAGCCGCACGGGGGGCGAAGGCGAGCAGTACTTC.

The DNA for the CDR3 is TGTGCCAGCATCAAATCCGGGACAACTAGCACAGATACGCAGTATTTT. It translates to CASIKSGTTSTDTQYF. The chain carries TRBV28 and TRBJ2-3; D might be TRBD1 (6 bases). The V gene's germline CDR1 is MDHEN and CDR2 SYDVKM. CDR3 length: 16 residues. V shed 7 bases and J shed 0 bases, with 17 bases lying between them.

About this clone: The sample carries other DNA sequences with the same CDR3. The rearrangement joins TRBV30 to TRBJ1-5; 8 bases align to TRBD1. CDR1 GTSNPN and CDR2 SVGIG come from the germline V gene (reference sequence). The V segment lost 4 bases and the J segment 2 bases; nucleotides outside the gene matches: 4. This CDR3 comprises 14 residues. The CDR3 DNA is TGTGCCTGGAATGGACAGGGTCGCAATCAGCCCCAGCATTTT. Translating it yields CAWNGQGRNQPQHF.

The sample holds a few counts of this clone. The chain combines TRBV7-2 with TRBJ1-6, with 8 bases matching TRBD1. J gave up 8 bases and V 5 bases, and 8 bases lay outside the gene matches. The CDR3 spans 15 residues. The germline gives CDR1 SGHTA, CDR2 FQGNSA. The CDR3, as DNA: TGTGCCAGCAGCATTACAGGGGGAATTGATTCACCCCTCCACTTT. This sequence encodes CASSITGGIDSPLHF. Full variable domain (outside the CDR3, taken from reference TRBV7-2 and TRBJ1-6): GAGVSQSPSNKVTEKGKDVELRCDPISGHTALYWYRQSLGQGLEFLIYFQGNSAPDKSGLPSDRFSAERTGGSVSTLTIQRTQQEDSAVYLCASSITGGIDSPLHFGNGTRLTVT.

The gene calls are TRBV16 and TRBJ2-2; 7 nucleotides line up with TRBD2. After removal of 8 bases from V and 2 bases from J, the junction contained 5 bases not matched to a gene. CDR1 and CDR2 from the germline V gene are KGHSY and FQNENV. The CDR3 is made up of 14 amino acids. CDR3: CASAPSGNTGELFF. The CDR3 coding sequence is TGTGCCAGCGCCCCTAGCGGAAACACCGGGGAGCTGTTTTTT. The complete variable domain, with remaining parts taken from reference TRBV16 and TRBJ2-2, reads GEEVAQTPKHLVRGEGQKAKLYCAPIKGHSYVFWYQQVLKNEFKFLISFQNENVFDETGMPKERFSAKCLPNSPCSLEIQATKLEDSAVYFCASAPSGNTGELFFGEGSRLTVL.

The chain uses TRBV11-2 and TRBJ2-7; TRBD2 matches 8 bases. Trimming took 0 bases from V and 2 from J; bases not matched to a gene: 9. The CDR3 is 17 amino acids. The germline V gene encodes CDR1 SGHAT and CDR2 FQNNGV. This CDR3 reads CASSLDRAGGATYEQYF. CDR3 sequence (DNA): TGTGCCAGCAGCTTAGATCGGGCGGGAGGTGCGACCTACGAGCAGTACTTC.

CDR3: CASSAPGAGTGELFF. DNA of the CDR3: TGTGCCAGCAGTGCGCCAGGAGCGGGAACCGGGGAGCTGTTTTTT. This sequence joins TRBV2 and TRBJ2-2, with 7 positions matching TRBD2. After removal of 4 bases from V and 5 bases from J, the junction contained 7 bases not matched to a gene. CDR3 length: 15 residues. Germline CDR1 is SNHLY and CDR2 is FYNNEI.

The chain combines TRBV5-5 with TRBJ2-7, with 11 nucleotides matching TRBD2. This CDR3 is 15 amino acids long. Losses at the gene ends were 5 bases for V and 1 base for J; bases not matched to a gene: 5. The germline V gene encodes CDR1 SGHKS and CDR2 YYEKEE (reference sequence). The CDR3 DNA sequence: TGTGCCAGCAGTAAGGGACTAGCGGCGTCCTACGAGCAGTACTTC. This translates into CASSKGLAASYEQYF.

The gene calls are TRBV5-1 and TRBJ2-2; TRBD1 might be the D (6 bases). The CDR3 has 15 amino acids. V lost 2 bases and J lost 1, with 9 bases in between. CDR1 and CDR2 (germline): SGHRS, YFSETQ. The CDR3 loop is CASSFGQLNTGELFF. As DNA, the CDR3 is TGCGCCAGCAGCTTTGGACAGTTGAACACCGGGGAGCTGTTTTTT.